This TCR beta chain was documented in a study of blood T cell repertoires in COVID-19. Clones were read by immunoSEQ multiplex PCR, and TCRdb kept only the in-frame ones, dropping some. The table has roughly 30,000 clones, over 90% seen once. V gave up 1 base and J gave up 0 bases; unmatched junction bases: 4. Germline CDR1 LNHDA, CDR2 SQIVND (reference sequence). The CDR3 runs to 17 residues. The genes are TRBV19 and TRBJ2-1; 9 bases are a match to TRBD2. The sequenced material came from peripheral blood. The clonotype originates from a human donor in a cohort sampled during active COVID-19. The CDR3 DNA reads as TGTGCCAGTAGTATAGCGAGCGGGGGGAACTCCTACAATGAGCAGTTCTTC. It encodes CASSIASGGNSYNEQFF. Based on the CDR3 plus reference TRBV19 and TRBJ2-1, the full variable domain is DGGITQSPKYLFRKEGQNVTLSCEQNLNHDAMYWYRQDPGQGLRLIYYSQIVNDFQKGDIAEGYSVSREKKESFPLTVTSAQKNPTAFYLCASSIASGGNSYNEQFFGPGTRLTVL.